One and the same sample provided the 17 T cell receptor beta chains below, sequenced in a study of T-cell reconstitution after alpha-beta-depleted transplantation in children. TCRbeta library preparation incorporated unique molecular identifiers. MiXCR was run by TCRdb on the PCR reads, yielding one entry per CDR3 protein. This table has 450,000 to 550,000 distinct CDR3 sequences, 9.5% to 12% appearing once. The sample was PBMCs, mostly from graft donor cells, taken 180 days after TCRalphabeta/CD19-depleted stem cell transplant. Source of these receptors: a female patient aged 2 to 10 who had a stem cell transplant for aplastic anemia, so the T cells may come from the graft donor.

The V and J genes are TRBV18 and TRBJ2-7, with a tentative D call TRBD1 (5 bases). CDR1 KGHSH and CDR2 LQKENI come from the germline V gene. The CDR3 loop spans 13 amino acids. Trimming shortened V by 3 bases and J by 6 bases, and 12 bases separated the two germline ends. Here the CDR3 reads CASSPTRGFEQYV. The CDR3 bases are TGTGCCAGCTCACCGACAAGGGGATTCGAGCAGTACGTC.

The genes are TRBV2 and TRBJ2-5; maybe TRBD2 (6 bases). CDR1 and CDR2 (germline): SNHLY, FYNNEI. V gave up 6 bases and J gave up 5 bases, with 10 bases separating them. This CDR3 has 12 amino acids. The CDR3 spells CASRWGEETQYF. The CDR3 nucleotides read TGTGCCAGCAGGTGGGGGGAGGAGACCCAGTACTTC.

This clonotype has just a few counts. The chain is built from TRBV6-1 and TRBJ1-1; unclear D gene. Germline assignment: CDR1 MNHNS and CDR2 SASEGT. The CDR3 extends over 15 amino acids. Trimming took 7 bases from V and 3 from J, leaving 18 bases between them. The CDR3 protein is CASNIQGFSHTEAFF. CDR3 bases: TGTGCCAGCAATATACAAGGGTTTTCACACACTGAAGCTTTCTTT.

This clonotype showed up many times. The chain couples TRBV4-3 to TRBJ1-5; D is perhaps TRBD1 (5 bases). CDR1 LGHNA and CDR2 YSLEER come from the germline V gene. Trimming took 3 bases from V and 3 from J, leaving 12 bases between them. The CDR3 runs 15 residues. CDR3 residues: CASSQAPGPNQPQHF. The CDR3 bases are TGCGCCAGCAGCCAGGCACCGGGGCCCAATCAGCCCCAGCATTTT.

V is TRBV19 and J is TRBJ1-2; a weak D match, TRBD1 (6 bases). This CDR3 has 13 residues. The V gene's germline CDR1 is LNHDA and CDR2 SQIVND (reference sequence). Deletions cut 10 bases from V and 8 bases from J, with 20 bases between. In DNA, the CDR3 is TGTGCCACTAACTCCAGGGGTGTAGGAGGCTACACCTTC. Translation: CATNSRGVGGYTF.

The chain joins TRBV13 to TRBJ2-7, with 9 positions matching TRBD1. Germline CDR1 PRHDT, CDR2 FYEKMQ (reference sequence). The CDR3 is made up of 15 amino acids. The J segment lost 2 bases and the V segment lost 5 bases, leaving 7 bases of the junction unmatched. The CDR3 here is CASSEDRGTTYEQYF. In DNA, the CDR3 is TGTGCCAGCAGCGAGGACAGGGGCACCACCTACGAGCAGTACTTC.

The J gene is TRBJ2-6, the V gene TRBV10-2; 8 bases line up with TRBD1. After removal of 3 bases from V and 1 base from J, the junction contained 11 bases not matched to a gene. Looked up from germline, CDR1 is WSHSY and CDR2 is SAAADI. This CDR3 has 19 residues. The CDR3 nucleotides read TGCGCCAGCAGTGATGTCCCGGGACAGGCGTCTTCTGGGGCCAACGTCCTGACTTTC. Its translation: CASSDVPGQASSGANVLTF.

The sample holds many counts of this clonotype. The genes are TRBV29-1 and TRBJ2-7; D gene unclear. The CDR3 is 11 residues long. V was shortened by 4 bases and J by 2 bases, with 6 bases between the two germline ends. Per germline, CDR1 SQVTM and CDR2 ANQGSEA. CDR3 nucleotides: TGCAGCGTTGGCGAAGCCTACGAGCAGTACTTC. This translates into CSVGEAYEQYF.

This clonotype has a handful of counts. The chain uses TRBV5-1 and TRBJ1-2, with D possibly TRBD1 on 6 matching bases. Trimming cost V 1 base and J 0 bases, with 16 bases left between them. Germline V gives CDR1 SGHRS, CDR2 YFSETQ. There are 17 residues in the CDR3. The CDR3 DNA reads as TGCGCCAGCAGCTTGCCGAATACAGGGAGCCCTAACTATGGCTACACCTTC. Translation: CASSLPNTGSPNYGYTF.

The chain combines TRBV12-3 or TRBV12-4 with TRBJ2-3; 11 nucleotides line up with TRBD2. The CDR3 is made up of 16 amino acids. J lost 4 bases, V lost 4 bases, and 7 bases had no gene match. The CDR3 nucleotides read TGTGCCAGCAGTTCCTTAGCGGGAGGGAGGGCAGATACGCAGTATTTT. Its protein is CASSSLAGGRADTQYF.

The J gene is TRBJ2-2, the V gene TRBV6-4; 9 bases agree with TRBD2. The CDR3 length is 21 residues. The junction had 28 bases not matched to a gene; V was cut back by 10 bases and J by 4 bases. In germline, CDR1 is MRHNA, CDR2 SNTAGT. The CDR3 DNA sequence: TGTGCCATCGGCTCCTTGAAGAGTGGGGCGGGAGGGCCGAGGGGCACCGGGGAGCTGTTTTTT. Its translation is CAIGSLKSGAGGPRGTGELFF.

This clonotype was counted between two and nine times. The CDR3 is CSARDAPTGLVNGLRAGANVLTF. The CDR3 nucleotides read TGCAGTGCTAGAGATGCCCCCACGGGACTAGTTAACGGCCTTCGGGCGGGGGCCAACGTCCTGACTTTC. The chain employs TRBV20-1 and TRBJ2-6; 8 positions agree with TRBD2. This CDR3 has 23 residues. From germline, CDR1 is DFQATT and CDR2 SNEGSKA (reference sequence). Trimming took 0 bases from V and 4 from J; bases not matched to a gene: 26.

This clonotype showed up just a few times. The chain carries TRBV14 and TRBJ2-1; D is ambiguous. The germline V gene encodes CDR1 SGHDN and CDR2 FVKESK. V was clipped by 4 bases and J by 0 bases, with 13 bases between them. This CDR3 region has 16 residues. The CDR3: CASSPIITTSYNEQFF. In DNA form, the CDR3 reads TGTGCCAGCAGCCCTATAATTACGACCTCCTACAATGAGCAGTTCTTC.

This clonotype was picked up many times. This chain joins TRBV12-3 or TRBV12-4 and TRBJ2-1, with a tentative D call TRBD2 (6 bases). V gave up 5 bases and J gave up 4 bases, with 21 bases separating them. The CDR3 length is 17 residues. CDR3 sequence: CASSPQAKGLVYNEQFF. CDR3 DNA: TGTGCCAGCAGTCCCCAGGCGAAGGGACTCGTTTACAATGAGCAGTTCTTC.

This clonotype was recorded a few times. The chain employs TRBV29-1 and TRBJ1-1; TRBD1 matches at 8 bases. There are 13 residues in the CDR3. V shed 7 bases and J 3 bases; nucleotides not matched to a gene: 7. Germline assignment: CDR1 SQVTM and CDR2 ANQGSEA. CDR3 protein: CSADRGADTEAFF. CDR3 sequence (DNA): TGCAGCGCAGACAGGGGAGCAGACACTGAAGCTTTCTTT.

This chain uses TRBV28 with TRBJ2-7, with D unclear. This CDR3 is 14 amino acids long. Germline CDR1 is MDHEN and CDR2 is SYDVKM. Between the trimmed V and J ends, which lost 2 bases and 4 bases, there was a span of 12 bases. Written as DNA, the CDR3 is TGTGCCAGCAGTTTAAGTAGGGCTCGGTACGAGCAGTACTTC. Protein sequence: CASSLSRARYEQYF. Full variable domain (outside the CDR3, taken from reference TRBV28 and TRBJ2-7): DVKVTQSSRYLVKRTGEKVFLECVQDMDHENMFWYRQDPGLGLRLIYFSYDVKMKEKGDIPEGYSVSREKKERFSLILESASTNQTSMYLCASSLSRARYEQYFGPGTRLTVT.

This clonotype was seen many times. V and J are TRBV29-1 and TRBJ2-1; D is uncertain. Trimming cost V 3 bases and J 3 bases, with 12 bases left between them. The germline gives CDR1 SQVTM, CDR2 ANQGSEA. The CDR3 has 14 amino acids. The CDR3: CSVDTHMHYNEQFF. The CDR3 DNA follows: TGCAGCGTTGACACGCACATGCACTACAATGAGCAGTTCTTC.